This TCR beta chain was identified in a study of OX40 agonist ivuxolimab in advanced cancers. Study as a whole: Patient treatment consisted of intravenous ivuxolimab administration every 2 weeks at 0.01 to 10 mg/kg. Of mixed ages from about 23 to 85 and averaging about 60 years, the group was approximately 84% male.

CDR1 and CDR2 (germline): SGHRS, YFSETQ. This CDR3 is built from 16 residues. V was trimmed by 6 bases and J by 0 bases, leaving 15 bases between them. TCRdb keeps only in-frame clones here, not all; method: immunoSEQ multiplex PCR. Of 70,000 or so clones in the sample, 82% were seen once. The input for sequencing was CD4+ or CD8+ T cells sorted from blood, taken in a trial of the OX40 agonist ivuxolimab. V is TRBV5-1 and J is TRBJ1-4, with D unclear. The sequence was collected from an adult with an advanced solid tumor such as melanoma, head and neck, liver or kidney cancer. CDR3 nucleotides: TGCGCCAGCATGTCGGGTTACGGGGCAACTAATGAAAAACTGTTTTTT. Its translation: CASMSGYGATNEKLFF.